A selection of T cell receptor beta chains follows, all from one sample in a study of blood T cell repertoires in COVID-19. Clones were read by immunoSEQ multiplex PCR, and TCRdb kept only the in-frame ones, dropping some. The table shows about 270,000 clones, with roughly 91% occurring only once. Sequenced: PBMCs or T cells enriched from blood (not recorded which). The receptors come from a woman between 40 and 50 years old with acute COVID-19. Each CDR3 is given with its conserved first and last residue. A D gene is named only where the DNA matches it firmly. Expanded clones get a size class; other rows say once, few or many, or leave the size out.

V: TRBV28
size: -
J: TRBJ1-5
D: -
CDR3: CASKFGARQPQHF
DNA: TGTGCCAGCAAGTTTGGGGCGCGTCAGCCCCAGCATTTT

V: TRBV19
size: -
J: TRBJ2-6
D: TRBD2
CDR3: CASSIRTSGGAVGANVLTF
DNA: TGTGCCAGTAGTATAAGGACTAGCGGGGGGGCTGTTGGGGCCAACGTCCTGACTTTC

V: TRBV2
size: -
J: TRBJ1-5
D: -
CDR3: CASSEGGSVGNQPQHF
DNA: TGTGCCAGCAGTGAGGGGGGGTCCGTGGGCAATCAGCCCCAGCATTTT

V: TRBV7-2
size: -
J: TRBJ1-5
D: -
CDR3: CASSFTRGGQPQHF
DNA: TGTGCCAGCAGCTTCACAAGAGGGGGTCAGCCCCAGCATTTT

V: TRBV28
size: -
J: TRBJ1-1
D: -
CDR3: CASSLMGGAEAFF
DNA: TGTGCCAGCAGCCTGATGGGGGGGGCTGAAGCTTTCTTT

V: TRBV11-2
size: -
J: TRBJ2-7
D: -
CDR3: CASSLDWGLEGQYF
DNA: TGTGCCAGCAGCTTAGATTGGGGGCTAGAGGGGCAGTACTTC

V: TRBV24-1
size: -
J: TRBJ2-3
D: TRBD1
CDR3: CATSDLPGQTSPSTDTQYF
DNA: TGTGCCACCAGTGACCTCCCGGGACAGACAAGCCCTAGCACAGATACGCAGTATTTT

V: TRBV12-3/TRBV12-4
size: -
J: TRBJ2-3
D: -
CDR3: CASREQGTDTQYF
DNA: TGTGCCAGCAGGGAACAGGGCACAGATACGCAGTATTTT

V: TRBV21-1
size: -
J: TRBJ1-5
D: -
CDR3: CASSKAETGGALNQPQHF
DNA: TGTGCCAGCAGCAAAGCTGAAACAGGGGGCGCCCTCAATCAGCCCCAGCATTTT

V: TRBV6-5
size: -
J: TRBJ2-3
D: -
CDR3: CASSQGLDTDTQYF
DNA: TGTGCCAGCAGTCAGGGGTTAGACACAGATACGCAGTATTTT

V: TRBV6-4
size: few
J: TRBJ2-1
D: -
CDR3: CATEDITQVGEQFF
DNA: TGTGCCACCGAAGACATAACTCAGGTCGGTGAGCAGTTCTTC

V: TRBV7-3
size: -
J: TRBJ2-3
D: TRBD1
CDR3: CASSLTGTGIADTQYF
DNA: TGTGCCAGCAGCTTAACGGGGACAGGGATCGCAGATACGCAGTATTTT

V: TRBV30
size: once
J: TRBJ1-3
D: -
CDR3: CAWSVRGNNAGNTIYF
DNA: TGTGCCTGGAGTGTAAGGGGGAATAACGCTGGAAACACCATATATTTT

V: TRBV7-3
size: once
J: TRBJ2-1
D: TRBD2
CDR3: CASSLRAAGGLSEQFF
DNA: TGTGCCAGCAGCTTAAGAGCAGCGGGAGGGTTGAGTGAGCAGTTCTTC

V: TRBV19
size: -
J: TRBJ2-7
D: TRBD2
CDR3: CASSFGLGGTYEQYF
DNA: TGTGCCAGTAGTTTCGGACTAGGCGGAACCTACGAGCAGTACTTC

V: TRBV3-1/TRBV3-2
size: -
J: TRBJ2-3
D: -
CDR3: CASSQGRGLYTQYF
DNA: TGTGCCAGCAGCCAAGGGCGAGGGCTATATACGCAGTATTTT

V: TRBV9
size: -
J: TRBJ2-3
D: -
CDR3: CASSAVPTDTQYF
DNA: TGTGCCAGCAGCGCCGTCCCCACAGATACGCAGTATTTT

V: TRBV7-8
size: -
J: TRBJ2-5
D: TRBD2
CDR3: CASRPTVTSVRETQYF
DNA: TGTGCCAGCAGACCTACCGTGACTAGCGTACGAGAGACCCAGTACTTC

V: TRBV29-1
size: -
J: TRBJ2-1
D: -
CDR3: CSVEASPYRFF
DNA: TGCAGCGTTGAGGCTTCCCCTTATCGGTTCTTC

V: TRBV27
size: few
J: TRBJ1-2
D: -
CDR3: CASRSWGGDQRGGYTF
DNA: TGTGCCAGCCGGTCCTGGGGGGGCGATCAACGGGGTGGCTACACCTTC

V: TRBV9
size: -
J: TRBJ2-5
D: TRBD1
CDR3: CASSVGLDRSQETQYF
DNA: TGTGCCAGCAGCGTAGGTTTGGACAGGTCCCAAGAGACCCAGTACTTC

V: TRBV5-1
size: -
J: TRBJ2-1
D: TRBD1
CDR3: CASSLTGVPYNEQFF
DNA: TGCGCCAGCAGCTTGACAGGGGTCCCTTACAATGAGCAGTTCTTC

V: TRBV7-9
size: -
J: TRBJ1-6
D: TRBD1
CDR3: CASSPDRDRVVPLHF
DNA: TGTGCCAGCAGCCCGGACCGGGACAGGGTTGTACCCCTCCACTTT

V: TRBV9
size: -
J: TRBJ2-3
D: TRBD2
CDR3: CASSVRRSGGTDTQYF
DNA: TGTGCCAGCAGCGTCAGACGGAGCGGGGGCACAGATACGCAGTATTTT

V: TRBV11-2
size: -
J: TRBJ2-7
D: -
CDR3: CASSRGGNPYEQYF
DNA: TGTGCCAGCAGCCGCGGAGGGAATCCTTACGAGCAGTACTTC

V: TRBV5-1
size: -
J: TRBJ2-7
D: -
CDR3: CASSLDRYVYEQYF
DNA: TGCGCCAGCAGCTTGGACAGGTACGTCTACGAGCAGTACTTC

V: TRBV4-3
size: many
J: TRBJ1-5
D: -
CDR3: CASSQDRGQINQPQHF
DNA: TGCGCCAGCAGCCAAGATCGCGGACAGATCAATCAGCCCCAGCATTTT

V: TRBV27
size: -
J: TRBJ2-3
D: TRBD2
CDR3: CASSRRIPGLAGADTQYF
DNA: TGTGCCAGCAGTCGAAGGATTCCGGGACTAGCGGGGGCAGATACGCAGTATTTT

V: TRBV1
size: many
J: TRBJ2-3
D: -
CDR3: CTSSQDLTSGSTDTQYF
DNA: TGCACCAGCAGCCAAGATCTGACTAGCGGAAGCACAGATACGCAGTATTTT

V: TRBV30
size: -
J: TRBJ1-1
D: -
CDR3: CAWSGGTTEAFF
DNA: TGTGCCTGGAGTGGAGGAACCACTGAAGCTTTCTTT

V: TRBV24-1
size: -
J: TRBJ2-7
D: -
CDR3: CATSDSAPGQGFSNEQYF
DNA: TGTGCCACCAGTGATTCGGCCCCCGGGCAGGGTTTCTCGAACGAGCAGTACTTC

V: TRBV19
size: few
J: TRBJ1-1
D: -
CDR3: CASTSTPSEAFF
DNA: TGTGCCAGTACCTCTACCCCTTCTGAAGCTTTCTTT

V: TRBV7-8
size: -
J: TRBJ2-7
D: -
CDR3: CASSYRGGGLYEQYF
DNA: TGTGCCAGCAGTTACCGCGGCGGGGGCCTCTACGAGCAGTACTTC

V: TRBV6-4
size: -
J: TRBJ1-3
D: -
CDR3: CASRIPGDSWRAGNTIYF
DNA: TGTGCCAGCAGAATACCGGGAGACTCATGGCGGGCTGGAAACACCATATATTTT

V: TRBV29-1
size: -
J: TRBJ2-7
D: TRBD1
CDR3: CSAGGTNHEQYF
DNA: TGCAGCGCAGGGGGCACCAATCACGAGCAGTACTTC

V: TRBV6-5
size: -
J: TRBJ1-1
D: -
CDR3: CASIRNTEAFF
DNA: TGTGCCAGCATCAGGAACACTGAAGCTTTCTTT

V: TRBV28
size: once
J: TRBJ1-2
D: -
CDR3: CASVLALTSNYGYTF
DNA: TGTGCCAGCGTCTTGGCCCTCACATCTAACTATGGCTACACCTTC

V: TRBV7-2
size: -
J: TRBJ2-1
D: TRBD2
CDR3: CASSLDAGGREQFF
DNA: TGTGCCAGCAGCTTAGACGCGGGAGGACGTGAGCAGTTCTTC

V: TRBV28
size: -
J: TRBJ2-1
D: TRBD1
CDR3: CASSPSGTGVHNEQFF
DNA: TGTGCCAGCAGCCCCTCCGGGACAGGGGTTCACAATGAGCAGTTCTTC

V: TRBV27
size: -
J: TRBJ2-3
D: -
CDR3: CASSLSRGPDTQYF
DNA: TGTGCCAGCAGTTTATCGAGAGGGCCAGATACGCAGTATTTT

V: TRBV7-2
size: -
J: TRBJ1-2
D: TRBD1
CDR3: CASSPVTGIYGYTF
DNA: TGTGCCAGCAGCCCAGTGACAGGGATCTATGGCTACACCTTC

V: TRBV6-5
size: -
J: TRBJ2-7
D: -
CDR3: CASQLDKQRNEQYF
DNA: TGTGCCAGCCAGTTGGATAAACAGCGGAACGAGCAGTACTTC

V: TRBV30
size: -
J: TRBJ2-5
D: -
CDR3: CAWSSQGRGGTQYF
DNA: TGTGCCTGGAGTTCCCAAGGACGCGGAGGGACCCAGTACTTC

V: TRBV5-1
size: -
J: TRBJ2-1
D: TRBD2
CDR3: CASRERERCVF
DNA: TGCGCCAGCAGGGAGCGGGAGAGGTGCGTCTTC

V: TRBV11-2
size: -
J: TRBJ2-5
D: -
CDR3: CASSRGEETQYF
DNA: TGTGCCAGCAGTCGGGGAGAAGAGACCCAGTACTTC

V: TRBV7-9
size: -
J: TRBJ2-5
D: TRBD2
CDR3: CASSLSSGGLLKETQYF
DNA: TGTGCCAGCAGCTTATCGTCGGGAGGGCTGTTGAAGGAGACCCAGTACTTC

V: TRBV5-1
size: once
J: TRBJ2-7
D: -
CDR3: CASSLEQGRYEQYF
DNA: TGCGCCAGCAGCTTGGAACAGGGGAGGTACGAGCAGTACTTC

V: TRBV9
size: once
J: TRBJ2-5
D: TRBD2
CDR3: CASSGTREETQYF
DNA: TGTGCCAGCAGCGGGACTAGGGAAGAGACCCAGTACTTC

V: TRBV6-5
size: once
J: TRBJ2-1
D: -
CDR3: CASSNRLGRNEQFF
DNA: TGTGCCAGCAGTAATCGACTAGGGCGCAATGAGCAGTTCTTC

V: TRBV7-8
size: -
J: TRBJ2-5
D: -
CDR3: CASSSGRGLQETQYF
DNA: TGTGCCAGCAGCTCCGGACGGGGACTTCAAGAGACCCAGTACTTC

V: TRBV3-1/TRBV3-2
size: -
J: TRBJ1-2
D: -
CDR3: CASSQIGRGYGYTF
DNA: TGTGCCAGCAGCCAAATAGGAAGGGGCTATGGCTACACCTTC

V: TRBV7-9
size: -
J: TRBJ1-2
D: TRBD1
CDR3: CASSLEGPRGQIYGYTF
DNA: TGTGCCAGCAGCTTAGAGGGCCCCAGGGGGCAGATCTATGGCTACACCTTC

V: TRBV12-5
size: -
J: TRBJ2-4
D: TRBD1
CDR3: CASGGTGGPKNIQYF
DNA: TGTGCTAGTGGCGGGACAGGGGGGCCGAAAAACATTCAGTACTTC

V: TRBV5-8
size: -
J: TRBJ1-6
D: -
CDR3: CASSLVVTALSSYNSPLHF
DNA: TGTGCCAGCAGCTTGGTGGTTACTGCCCTGAGCTCCTATAATTCACCCCTCCACTTT

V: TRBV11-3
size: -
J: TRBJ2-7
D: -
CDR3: CASGPSYEQYF
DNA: TGTGCCAGCGGGCCATCCTACGAGCAGTACTTC

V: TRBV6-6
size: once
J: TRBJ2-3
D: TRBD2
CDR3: CASSSGTSGRDTQYF
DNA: TGTGCCAGCAGTTCTGGGACTAGCGGGCGAGATACGCAGTATTTT

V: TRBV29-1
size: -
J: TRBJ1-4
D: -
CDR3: CSITTGATNEKLFF
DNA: TGCAGCATCACAACAGGTGCAACTAATGAAAAACTGTTTTTT

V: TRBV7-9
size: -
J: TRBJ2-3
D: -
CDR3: CASSLSDYTLGTDTQYF
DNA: TGTGCCAGCAGCTTATCGGACTACACCCTAGGCACAGATACGCAGTATTTT

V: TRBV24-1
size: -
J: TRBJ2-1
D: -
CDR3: CATSDPGGLVMGKQFF
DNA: TGTGCCACCAGTGATCCCGGCGGGTTGGTAATGGGAAAGCAGTTCTTC

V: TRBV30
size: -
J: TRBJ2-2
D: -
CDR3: CAWSVGVNTGELFF
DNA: TGTGCCTGGAGTGTAGGGGTGAACACCGGGGAGCTGTTTTTT